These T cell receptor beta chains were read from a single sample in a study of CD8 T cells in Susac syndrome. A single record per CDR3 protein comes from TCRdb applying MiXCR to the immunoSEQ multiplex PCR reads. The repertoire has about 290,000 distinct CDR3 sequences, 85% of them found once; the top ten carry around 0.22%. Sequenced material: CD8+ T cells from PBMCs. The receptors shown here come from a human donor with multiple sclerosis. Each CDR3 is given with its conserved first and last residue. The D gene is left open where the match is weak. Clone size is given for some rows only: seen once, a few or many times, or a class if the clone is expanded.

CDR3 protein: CASSLEFFPGLALATGELFF
CDR3 DNA: TGTGCCAGCAGTTTAGAGTTCTTCCCGGGACTAGCGCTGGCCACCGGGGAGCTGTTTTTT
J gene: TRBJ2-2
clone size: -
V gene: TRBV28
D gene: TRBD2

CDR3 protein: CASSYLSSAGVKALHF
CDR3 DNA: TGTGCCAGCAGTTACTTATCTTCGGCAGGAGTGAAGGCCCTCCACTTT
J gene: TRBJ1-6
clone size: -
V gene: TRBV6-5
D gene: -

CDR3 protein: CASSVEGGTGTDTQYF
CDR3 DNA: TGTGCCAGCAGCGTAGAGGGCGGGACGGGGACAGATACGCAGTATTTT
J gene: TRBJ2-3
clone size: -
V gene: TRBV9
D gene: -

CDR3 protein: CASSILAGDREQYF
CDR3 DNA: TGTGCCAGTAGTATCCTAGCGGGAGATCGCGAGCAGTACTTC
J gene: TRBJ2-7
clone size: -
V gene: TRBV19
D gene: TRBD2

CDR3 protein: CSARALNYNEQFF
CDR3 DNA: TGCAGTGCTAGAGCCCTGAATTACAATGAGCAGTTCTTC
J gene: TRBJ2-1
clone size: -
V gene: TRBV20-1
D gene: -

CDR3 protein: CASSLEWAGNEQYF
CDR3 DNA: TGTGCCAGCAGCTTAGAATGGGCAGGGAACGAGCAGTACTTC
J gene: TRBJ2-7
clone size: -
V gene: TRBV7-9
D gene: -

CDR3 protein: CASGASGTYEQYF
CDR3 DNA: TGTGCCAGCGGGGCTAGCGGTACCTACGAGCAGTACTTC
J gene: TRBJ2-7
clone size: -
V gene: TRBV28
D gene: TRBD2

CDR3 protein: CASSEGITSAYEQYF
CDR3 DNA: TGTGCCAGCAGCGAGGGCATAACCAGTGCCTACGAGCAGTACTTC
J gene: TRBJ2-7
clone size: -
V gene: TRBV9
D gene: -

CDR3 protein: CASSSHRQANTEAFF
CDR3 DNA: TGTGCCAGCAGCTCCCACAGACAGGCGAACACTGAAGCTTTCTTT
J gene: TRBJ1-1
clone size: -
V gene: TRBV5-4
D gene: -

CDR3 protein: CASSYSGTGVYEQYF
CDR3 DNA: TGTGCCAGCAGTTACTCAGGGACAGGGGTCTACGAGCAGTACTTC
J gene: TRBJ2-7
clone size: once
V gene: TRBV28
D gene: TRBD1

CDR3 protein: CGSYQGLEAFF
CDR3 DNA: TGTGGTTCGTATCAGGGGCTTGAAGCTTTCTTT
J gene: TRBJ1-1
clone size: -
V gene: TRBV19
D gene: -

CDR3 protein: CASRLRGTGDWVEQFF
CDR3 DNA: TGTGCCAGTAGGTTAAGAGGGACAGGGGATTGGGTTGAGCAGTTCTTC
J gene: TRBJ2-1
clone size: -
V gene: TRBV19
D gene: TRBD1

CDR3 protein: CASSLEAGGLSYNEQFF
CDR3 DNA: TGTGCCAGCAGCTTAGAGGCGGGAGGCCTCTCCTACAATGAGCAGTTCTTC
J gene: TRBJ2-1
clone size: -
V gene: TRBV7-9
D gene: TRBD2

CDR3 protein: CSVEELPGEQFF
CDR3 DNA: TGCAGCGTTGAAGAGCTACCGGGTGAGCAGTTCTTC
J gene: TRBJ2-1
clone size: -
V gene: TRBV29-1
D gene: -

CDR3 protein: CASSLIGWDRGTTGELFF
CDR3 DNA: TGTGCCAGCAGCTTAATAGGTTGGGACAGAGGTACCACCGGGGAGCTGTTTTTT
J gene: TRBJ2-2
clone size: -
V gene: TRBV7-3
D gene: TRBD1

CDR3 protein: CASSEYTPGTTQYF
CDR3 DNA: TGTGCCAGCAGTGAATATACACCCGGGACTACGCAGTATTTT
J gene: TRBJ2-3
clone size: -
V gene: TRBV25-1
D gene: -

CDR3 protein: CASSPRTDLTDTQYF
CDR3 DNA: TGTGCCAGCAGTCCCCGGACGGATCTCACAGATACGCAGTATTTT
J gene: TRBJ2-3
clone size: -
V gene: TRBV28
D gene: -

CDR3 protein: CATSDPQGWKTQYF
CDR3 DNA: TGTGCCACCAGTGACCCACAGGGATGGAAGACCCAGTACTTC
J gene: TRBJ2-5
clone size: -
V gene: TRBV24-1
D gene: -

CDR3 protein: CASTTLGGGYGYTF
CDR3 DNA: TGTGCCAGCACCACGTTGGGCGGGGGCTATGGCTACACCTTC
J gene: TRBJ1-2
clone size: -
V gene: TRBV28
D gene: -

CDR3 protein: CASSLAPDTDTQYF
CDR3 DNA: TGTGCCAGCAGTTTAGCTCCAGACACAGATACGCAGTATTTT
J gene: TRBJ2-3
clone size: -
V gene: TRBV6-1
D gene: -

CDR3 protein: CASSQLGTGGNYGYTF
CDR3 DNA: TGTGCCAGCAGCCAATTAGGGACAGGGGGAAACTATGGCTACACCTTC
J gene: TRBJ1-2
clone size: -
V gene: TRBV14
D gene: TRBD1

CDR3 protein: CASSPTGTAPYEQYF
CDR3 DNA: TGTGCCAGCAGCCCGACCGGGACAGCTCCCTACGAGCAGTACTTC
J gene: TRBJ2-7
clone size: -
V gene: TRBV4-2
D gene: TRBD1

CDR3 protein: CASSYGASYGYTF
CDR3 DNA: TGTGCCAGCAGTTATGGGGCCAGCTATGGCTACACCTTC
J gene: TRBJ1-2
clone size: -
V gene: TRBV27
D gene: -

CDR3 protein: CASSWERGAGTDTQYF
CDR3 DNA: TGTGCCAGCAGCTGGGAGCGGGGGGCGGGCACAGATACGCAGTATTTT
J gene: TRBJ2-3
clone size: -
V gene: TRBV5-4
D gene: TRBD2

CDR3 protein: CASSQVQGELSAFF
CDR3 DNA: TGTGCCAGCAGCCAAGTACAGGGGGAGTTGTCAGCTTTCTTT
J gene: TRBJ1-1
clone size: -
V gene: TRBV14
D gene: TRBD1

CDR3 protein: CSVTTPEPGQGYYGYTF
CDR3 DNA: TGCAGCGTGACGACCCCCGAGCCGGGACAGGGATATTATGGCTACACCTTC
J gene: TRBJ1-2
clone size: -
V gene: TRBV29-1
D gene: TRBD1

CDR3 protein: CASSLFPGLAFEQYF
CDR3 DNA: TGTGCCAGCAGCTTGTTCCCGGGACTAGCATTCGAGCAGTACTTC
J gene: TRBJ2-7
clone size: -
V gene: TRBV5-4
D gene: TRBD2

CDR3 protein: CGSSYNEQFF
CDR3 DNA: TGCGGGAGCTCCTACAATGAGCAGTTCTTC
J gene: TRBJ2-1
clone size: -
V gene: TRBV20-1
D gene: -

CDR3 protein: CASSLVTPSYNEQFF
CDR3 DNA: TGTGCCAGCAGTTTAGTGACTCCGTCCTACAATGAGCAGTTCTTC
J gene: TRBJ2-1
clone size: -
V gene: TRBV28
D gene: -

CDR3 protein: CASSSGLGVGEQFF
CDR3 DNA: TGCGCCAGCAGTTCGGGACTAGGGGTGGGGGAGCAGTTCTTC
J gene: TRBJ2-1
clone size: -
V gene: TRBV5-1
D gene: TRBD2

CDR3 protein: CASSLSLGVSYEQYF
CDR3 DNA: TGTGCCAGCAGTCTTAGCCTAGGGGTTTCCTACGAGCAGTACTTC
J gene: TRBJ2-7
clone size: -
V gene: TRBV27
D gene: -

CDR3 protein: CASSVVDRLSGYSYTF
CDR3 DNA: TGTGCCAGCAGCGTAGTGGACAGGCTCAGCGGCTATAGCTACACCTTC
J gene: TRBJ1-2
clone size: -
V gene: TRBV9
D gene: TRBD1

CDR3 protein: CSAPDRVSYEQYF
CDR3 DNA: TGCAGTGCCCCCGACAGGGTGTCCTACGAGCAGTACTTC
J gene: TRBJ2-7
clone size: -
V gene: TRBV20-1
D gene: TRBD1

CDR3 protein: CAISVNPGSTEAFF
CDR3 DNA: TGTGCCATCAGTGTAAATCCCGGGAGCACTGAAGCTTTCTTT
J gene: TRBJ1-1
clone size: -
V gene: TRBV10-3
D gene: -

CDR3 protein: CASSQDPGDQPQHF
CDR3 DNA: TGCGCCAGCAGCCAAGATCCGGGAGATCAGCCCCAGCATTTT
J gene: TRBJ1-5
clone size: few
V gene: TRBV4-1
D gene: -

CDR3 protein: CASSYGFSNTEAFF
CDR3 DNA: TGTGCCAGCAGTTACGGGTTCTCTAACACTGAAGCTTTCTTT
J gene: TRBJ1-1
clone size: -
V gene: TRBV6-5
D gene: -

CDR3 protein: CASILGNSGVNYGYTF
CDR3 DNA: TGTGCCAGCATCCTGGGGAACTCTGGGGTAAACTATGGCTACACCTTC
J gene: TRBJ1-2
clone size: -
V gene: TRBV12-3/TRBV12-4
D gene: -

CDR3 protein: CASSLELTTGGREKLFF
CDR3 DNA: TGTGCCAGCAGCTTAGAACTAACGACAGGGGGAAGGGAAAAACTGTTTTTT
J gene: TRBJ1-4
clone size: -
V gene: TRBV7-2
D gene: TRBD1

CDR3 protein: CAGGGGGQPQHF
CDR3 DNA: TGTGCCGGAGGAGGGGGCGGACAGCCCCAGCATTTT
J gene: TRBJ1-5
clone size: once
V gene: TRBV30
D gene: TRBD1

CDR3 protein: CASSYQGSYYGYTF
CDR3 DNA: TGTGCCAGCAGTTATCAGGGCAGTTACTATGGCTACACCTTC
J gene: TRBJ1-2
clone size: -
V gene: TRBV6-5
D gene: -

CDR3 protein: CASSRQGATGHEQFF
CDR3 DNA: TGTGCCAGCAGTAGACAGGGGGCGACCGGCCATGAGCAGTTCTTC
J gene: TRBJ2-1
clone size: -
V gene: TRBV6-5
D gene: TRBD1

CDR3 protein: CASSLPYNEQFF
CDR3 DNA: TGTGCCAGCAGTTTACCCTACAATGAGCAGTTCTTC
J gene: TRBJ2-1
clone size: few
V gene: TRBV28
D gene: -

CDR3 protein: CATSDLYQETQYF
CDR3 DNA: TGTGCCACCAGTGATTTGTACCAAGAGACCCAGTACTTC
J gene: TRBJ2-5
clone size: once
V gene: TRBV24-1
D gene: -

CDR3 protein: CASSQEDHPYNEQFF
CDR3 DNA: TGTGCCAGCAGCCAAGAGGACCATCCCTACAATGAGCAGTTCTTC
J gene: TRBJ2-1
clone size: few
V gene: TRBV3-1
D gene: -

CDR3 protein: CASTASGVNEQFF
CDR3 DNA: TGTGCCAGCACGGCTAGCGGGGTCAATGAGCAGTTCTTC
J gene: TRBJ2-1
clone size: -
V gene: TRBV6-2/TRBV6-3
D gene: TRBD2

CDR3 protein: CAITAGVTGELFF
CDR3 DNA: TGTGCCATCACCGCAGGAGTTACCGGGGAGCTGTTTTTT
J gene: TRBJ2-2
clone size: -
V gene: TRBV10-3
D gene: -

CDR3 protein: CAISRTGGSHEQYF
CDR3 DNA: TGTGCCATCAGTCGGACAGGGGGTTCCCACGAGCAGTACTTC
J gene: TRBJ2-7
clone size: once
V gene: TRBV10-3
D gene: TRBD1

CDR3 protein: CATLTGGLTGELFF
CDR3 DNA: TGTGCCACTCTAACAGGGGGTCTGACCGGGGAGCTGTTTTTT
J gene: TRBJ2-2
clone size: -
V gene: TRBV6-5
D gene: TRBD1

CDR3 protein: CASTLGLQGGGTEAFF
CDR3 DNA: TGTGCCAGCACCCTAGGACTACAGGGTGGAGGAACTGAAGCTTTCTTT
J gene: TRBJ1-1
clone size: -
V gene: TRBV6-1
D gene: -

CDR3 protein: CASSDGQGSNYGYTF
CDR3 DNA: TGTGCCAGCAGCGATGGACAGGGTTCTAACTATGGCTACACCTTC
J gene: TRBJ1-2
clone size: -
V gene: TRBV7-9
D gene: TRBD1

CDR3 protein: CASSQIRQGAYEQYF
CDR3 DNA: TGCGCCAGCAGCCAAATTAGGCAGGGGGCCTACGAGCAGTACTTC
J gene: TRBJ2-7
clone size: -
V gene: TRBV4-3
D gene: TRBD1

CDR3 protein: CASSQDSGFNQPQHF
CDR3 DNA: TGTGCCAGCAGCCAAGATTCCGGATTCAATCAGCCCCAGCATTTT
J gene: TRBJ1-5
clone size: -
V gene: TRBV3-1
D gene: -